This TCR beta chain was recorded in a study of beta chain features in type 1 diabetes. Overall study: Patients shared similar age, gender and cell yields with healthy donors. In all, 85 million to 130 million sorted cells from all samples were analyzed. General study results and limits: Type 1 diabetes patients showed a moderate but significant shortening of TCRB CDR3s in all four CD4+ subsets.

Expressed TCRB transcripts got sequenced, as all isolated RNA was reverse transcribed. TCRdb's copy holds only in-frame clones and misses some; the assay was immunoSEQ multiplex PCR. The sample yields 120,000 to 150,000 clones, about 13% seen once. Trimming took off 2 bases at V and 6 bases at J, with 22 bases between the two ends. There are 17 residues in the CDR3. Per germline, CDR1 SGHTA and CDR2 FQGNSA. This clone was found many times. As yet, its antigen is unknown. CD4+ cells of the naive, central memory, regulatory and stem cell-like memory types were sorted via CD45RO/CCR7/CD25/CD127/CD95/CD27.

The receptor's source is a man aged 18 to 30 with type 1 diabetes. The sample comprised central memory CD4+ T cells from blood. The V and J genes are TRBV7-2 and TRBJ1-1; possible D gene TRBD1, 5 bases. The CDR3 protein is CASSLPRARQGQPEAFF. In DNA form, the CDR3 reads TGTGCCAGCAGCTTACCCCGCGCGCGGCAGGGTCAACCTGAAGCTTTCTTT.